This TCR beta chain appears in the sequencing data of a study of graft-versus-host responses after intestinal transplantation. Looking at the study overall: Isolated intestinal, liver-intestinal, or multivisceral transplants had been given to the recipients. For 2 to 4 years after anti-thymocyte globulin induction, all recipients took tacrolimus and steroids. Study outcomes and limitations: The authors found GvH clones in recipient marrow, some appearing first in ileum or blood.

This clone turned up a few times. The repertoire was sequenced with immunoSEQ multiplex PCR; TCRdb's copy has only in-frame clones and lacks some. The sample lists more than 12,000 clones; 25% to 40% were seen once. The CDR3 is 13 amino acids. The germline CDR1 and CDR2 sequences are SGHTA and FQGTGA. V trimming: 6 bases; J trimming: 6 bases; junction bases outside the gene matches: 8. The material sequenced was alloreactive CD4+ T cells from a mixed lymphocyte reaction culture, taken before intestinal transplant. Subset specified: CFSE-low proliferating T cells sorted from approximately 6-day pre-transplant mixed lymphocyte reaction (GvH or HvG direction). This clonotype was sampled from a human patient who received an intestinal transplant. This chain uses TRBV7-3 with TRBJ2-7, with 7 nucleotides matching TRBD1. CDR3 sequence reads: CASSSQGVGEQYF. CDR3 in DNA: TGTGCCAGCAGTTCCCAGGGGGTCGGCGAGCAGTACTTC.